The entry below describes one T cell receptor beta chain. This sample is drawn from a study of blood T cell repertoires in COVID-19. V dropped 5 bases and J dropped 2 bases, with 14 bases sitting between them. The CDR3 runs to 15 residues. CDR1 and CDR2 (germline): SGHAT, FQNNGV. TCRdb's table, derived via immunoSEQ multiplex PCR, lists solely in-frame clones and lacks some. The sample consists of 150,000 or so clones, 65% to 90% of them appearing once. The sequenced material came from PBMCs or T cells enriched from blood (not recorded which). This clonotype originated in a man in his forties or fifties who had recovered from COVID-19. The chain joins TRBV11-2 to TRBJ2-3; D call uncertain. The DNA for the CDR3 is TGTGCCAGCAGCCCCTCAAAGAGATTCACAGATACGCAGTATTTT. Translated: CASSPSKRFTDTQYF.